Following are 10 T cell receptor beta chains from one sample sequenced in a study of blood T cell repertoires in COVID-19. The protocol was immunoSEQ multiplex PCR, while the TCRdb copy is restricted to in-frame clones and leaves out a portion. The profile shows 70,000 to 80,000 clones, more than 65% of them singletons. The specimen sequenced was peripheral blood. The receptors derive from a man between 50 and 59 years old with acute or convalescent COVID-19.

V is TRBV4-2 and J is TRBJ2-5, with 8 bases matching TRBD1. The CDR3 totals 16 residues. Per the germline V gene, CDR1 is LGHNA and CDR2 is YNFKEQ. The junction had 10 bases not matched to a gene; V was cut back by 2 bases and J by 5 bases. This CDR3 is CASSQSDREVGETQYF. The CDR3 DNA reads as TGTGCCAGCAGCCAATCGGACAGGGAAGTAGGCGAGACCCAGTACTTC.

The chain couples TRBV27 to TRBJ1-1; possibly TRBD1 for D (6 bases). Trimming removed 7 bases at V and 1 base at J, with 16 bases between. Germline V gene data show CDR1 as MNHEY and CDR2 as SMNVEV (reference sequence). The CDR3 runs to 15 residues. CDR3 loop: CASMGAHGRNTEAFF. Here the CDR3 DNA reads TGTGCCAGCATGGGGGCGCATGGTAGGAACACTGAAGCTTTCTTT.

The V and J genes are TRBV7-6 and TRBJ1-6; D unresolved. In germline, CDR1 is SGHVS, CDR2 FNYEAQ. Trimming removed 5 bases from V and 4 bases from J, with 6 bases in between. The CDR3 is made up of 13 amino acids. The CDR3 nucleotides read TGTGCCAGCAGCCGGGATTATAATTCACCCCTCCACTTT. Protein sequence: CASSRDYNSPLHF.

The CDR3, as DNA: TGTGCCAGCAGCTTGGTCAGGGAAACAGAGACCCAGTACTTC. The encoded protein is CASSLVRETETQYF. The rearrangement links TRBV5-8 to TRBJ2-5; D perhaps matches TRBD1 (5 bases). Germline values: CDR1 SGHTS, CDR2 YDEGEE. The CDR3 consists of 14 residues. Trimming took 0 bases from V and 4 from J, leaving 10 bases between them.

This clone showed up just a few times. The chain combines TRBV7-2 with TRBJ2-1; D is unclear. V was cut by 4 bases and J by 0 bases, with 7 bases left in between. CDR3 length: 14 residues. Germline V gives CDR1 SGHTA, CDR2 FQGNSA. The CDR3 DNA reads as TGTGCCAGCAGCTATTCGGTCTCCTACAATGAGCAGTTCTTC. Translating gives CASSYSVSYNEQFF.

The CDR3 DNA reads as TGTGCCAGCAGTGGACAGAATTTCAATCAGCCCCAGCATTTT. Translating it yields CASSGQNFNQPQHF. The J gene is TRBJ1-5, the V gene TRBV6-2 or TRBV6-3; D possibly corresponds to TRBD1 (6 bases). There are 14 residues in the CDR3. V lost 5 bases to trimming and J lost 3 bases, with 11 bases between them. Per the germline V gene, CDR1 is MNHEY and CDR2 is SVGEGT.

This chain joins TRBV11-2 and TRBJ1-6; D is possibly TRBD1 (5 bases). CDR3 length equals 13 residues. Germline assignment: CDR1 SGHAT and CDR2 FQNNGV. Trimming stripped 9 bases from V and 9 bases from J, with 15 bases between. DNA of the CDR3: TGTGCCAGTCACCTAGCGGGACGTTCACCCCTCCACTTT. It specifies CASHLAGRSPLHF.

This chain joins TRBV5-4 and TRBJ1-3; D is unclear. Trimming shortened V by 9 bases and J by 2 bases, and 9 bases separated the two germline ends. CDR3 length equals 12 residues. Germline assignment: CDR1 SGHNT and CDR2 YYREEE (reference sequence). CDR3 residues: CATRETGNTIYF. The CDR3 DNA follows: TGTGCCACGCGGGAGACTGGAAACACCATATATTTT.

This clone was recorded only once. The chain couples TRBV5-6 to TRBJ2-7; 8 nucleotides line up with TRBD1. V was pared by 4 bases and J by 4 bases, with 7 bases of the junction left unmatched. The CDR3 is 14 amino acids. Germline CDR1 SGHDT, CDR2 YYEEEE. The CDR3 loop is CASSPGGWRYEQYF. The CDR3 DNA is TGTGCCAGCAGCCCAGGGGGCTGGAGGTACGAGCAGTACTTC.

The gene calls are TRBV7-9 and TRBJ2-3, with a possible D match to TRBD2 (5 bases). Germline lookup yields CDR1 SEHNR and CDR2 FQNEAQ (reference sequence). The CDR3 is made up of 19 amino acids. V was clipped by 1 base and J by 0 bases, with 20 bases between them. CDR3 sequence: CASSLGSGLIGGSTDTQYF. CDR3 coding DNA: TGTGCCAGCAGCTTAGGGTCCGGTCTGATAGGCGGGAGCACAGATACGCAGTATTTT.